This T cell receptor (beta chain) comes out of a study of identical twins. Notes on the study in general: Memory repertoires lacked the insertion deficit that abundant cord blood beta clonotypes showed.

The germline V gene has CDR1 GTSNPN and CDR2 SVGIG (reference sequence). V shed 5 bases and J 4 bases; nucleotides not matched to a gene: 0. The CDR3 is 12 amino acids. Unique molecular identifiers were present on cDNA, and template switching added a universal primer site. From the 5' RACE reads, TCRdb called clonotypes with MiXCR, one entry per CDR3 protein. The table records roughly 470,000 distinct CDR3 sequences, roughly an eighth of them present only once. Of note for this clonotype: Its specificity is unknown.

These records were also assigned to another study, of yellow fever vaccine responses in identical twins.

The source is a woman aged 18-29 years in good health. Sequencing input: CD4+ T cells sorted from blood. The chain has TRBV30 and TRBJ2-5; 11 bases fit TRBD1. Here the CDR3 DNA reads TGTGCCTGGGGGACAGGGGGAGAGACCCAGTACTTC. Translated, it gives CAWGTGGETQYF.